The clone carrying this T cell receptor beta chain was seen a few times. The data are from a study of T cells in Graves' hyperthyroidism and ophthalmopathy. Germline V gene lookup returns CDR1 LNHDA and CDR2 SQIVND (reference sequence). Trimming stripped 3 bases from V and 3 bases from J, with 18 bases between. The CDR3 length is 16 residues. The source material, RNA transcripts, was used to amplify TCR beta CDR3 regions. Researchers ran a first-round RT-PCR on the TCR CDR3 using the HTBI primer set. TCRdb passed the multiplex PCR reads through MiXCR, listing each CDR3 protein once. There are 550,000 to 850,000 distinct CDR3 sequences in the sample; around 20% occur only once, and around 17% lies in the top ten.

The chain links TRBV19 to TRBJ2-7; a possible D gene is TRBD1 (6 bases). The source of this sequence is a woman in her fifties or sixties with Graves' hyperthyroidism that later progressed to Graves' ophthalmopathy. The sample comprised blood. The CDR3 bases are TGTGCCAGTAGTATTAAAGAAGGGACATCAGACTACGAGCAGTACTTC. It is translated as CASSIKEGTSDYEQYF.